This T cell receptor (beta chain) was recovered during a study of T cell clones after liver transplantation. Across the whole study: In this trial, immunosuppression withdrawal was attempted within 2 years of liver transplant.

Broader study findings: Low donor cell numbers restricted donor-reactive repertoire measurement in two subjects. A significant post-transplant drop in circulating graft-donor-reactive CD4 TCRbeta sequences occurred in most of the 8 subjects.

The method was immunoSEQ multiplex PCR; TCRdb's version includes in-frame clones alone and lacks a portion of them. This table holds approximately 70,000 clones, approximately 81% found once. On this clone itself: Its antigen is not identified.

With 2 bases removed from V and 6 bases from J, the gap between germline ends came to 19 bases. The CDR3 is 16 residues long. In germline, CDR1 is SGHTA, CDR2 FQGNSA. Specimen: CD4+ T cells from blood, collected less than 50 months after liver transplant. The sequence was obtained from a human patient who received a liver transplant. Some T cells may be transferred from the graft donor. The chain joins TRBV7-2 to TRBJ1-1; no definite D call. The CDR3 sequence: CASSLLNRDFKAEAFF. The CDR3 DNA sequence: TGTGCCAGCAGCTTATTAAATCGGGATTTCAAGGCTGAAGCTTTCTTT.